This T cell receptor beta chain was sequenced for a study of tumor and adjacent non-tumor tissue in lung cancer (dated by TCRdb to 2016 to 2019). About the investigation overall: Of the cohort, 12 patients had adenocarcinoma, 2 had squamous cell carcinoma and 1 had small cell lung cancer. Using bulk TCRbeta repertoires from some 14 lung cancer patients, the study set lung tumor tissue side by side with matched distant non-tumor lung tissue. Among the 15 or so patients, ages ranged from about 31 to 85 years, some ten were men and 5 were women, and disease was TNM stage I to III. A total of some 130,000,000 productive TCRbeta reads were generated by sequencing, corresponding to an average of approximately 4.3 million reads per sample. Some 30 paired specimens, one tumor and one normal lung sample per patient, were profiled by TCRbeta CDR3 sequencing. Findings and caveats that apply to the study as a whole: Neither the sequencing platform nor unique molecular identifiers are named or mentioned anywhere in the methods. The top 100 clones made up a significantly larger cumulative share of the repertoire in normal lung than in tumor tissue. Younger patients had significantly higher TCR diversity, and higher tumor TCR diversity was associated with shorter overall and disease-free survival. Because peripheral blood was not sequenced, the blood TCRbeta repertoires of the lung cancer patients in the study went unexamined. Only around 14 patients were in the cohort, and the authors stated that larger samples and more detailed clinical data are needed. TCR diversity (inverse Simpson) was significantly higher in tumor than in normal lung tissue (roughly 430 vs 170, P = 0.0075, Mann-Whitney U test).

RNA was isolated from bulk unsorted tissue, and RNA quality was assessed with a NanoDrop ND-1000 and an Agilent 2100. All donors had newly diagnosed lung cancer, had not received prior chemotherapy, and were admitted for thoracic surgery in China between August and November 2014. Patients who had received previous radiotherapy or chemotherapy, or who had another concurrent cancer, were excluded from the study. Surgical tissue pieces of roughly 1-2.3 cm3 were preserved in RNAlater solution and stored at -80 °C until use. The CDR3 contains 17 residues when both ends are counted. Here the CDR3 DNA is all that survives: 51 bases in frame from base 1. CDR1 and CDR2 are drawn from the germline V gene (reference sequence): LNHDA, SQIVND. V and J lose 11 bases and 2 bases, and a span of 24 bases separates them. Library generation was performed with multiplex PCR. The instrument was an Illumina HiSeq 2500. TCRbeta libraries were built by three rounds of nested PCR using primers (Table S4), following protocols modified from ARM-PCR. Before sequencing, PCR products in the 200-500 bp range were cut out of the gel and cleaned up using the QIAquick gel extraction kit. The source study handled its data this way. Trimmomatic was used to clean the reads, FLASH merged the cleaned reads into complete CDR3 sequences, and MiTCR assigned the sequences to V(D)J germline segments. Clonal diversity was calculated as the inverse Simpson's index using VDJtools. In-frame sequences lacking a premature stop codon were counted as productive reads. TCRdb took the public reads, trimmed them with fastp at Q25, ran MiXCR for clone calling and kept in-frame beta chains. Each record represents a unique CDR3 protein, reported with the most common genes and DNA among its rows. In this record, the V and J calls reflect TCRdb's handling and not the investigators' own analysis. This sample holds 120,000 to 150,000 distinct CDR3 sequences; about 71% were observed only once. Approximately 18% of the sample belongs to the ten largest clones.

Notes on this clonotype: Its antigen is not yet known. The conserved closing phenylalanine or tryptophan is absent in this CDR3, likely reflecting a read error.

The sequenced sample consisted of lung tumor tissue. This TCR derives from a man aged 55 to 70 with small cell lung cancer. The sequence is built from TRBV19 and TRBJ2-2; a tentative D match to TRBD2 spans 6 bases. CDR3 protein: CARTPEAGLTNTGELFY. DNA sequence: TGTGCCCGTACCCCGGAGGCGGGACTCACAAACACCGGGGAGCTGTTTTAT.